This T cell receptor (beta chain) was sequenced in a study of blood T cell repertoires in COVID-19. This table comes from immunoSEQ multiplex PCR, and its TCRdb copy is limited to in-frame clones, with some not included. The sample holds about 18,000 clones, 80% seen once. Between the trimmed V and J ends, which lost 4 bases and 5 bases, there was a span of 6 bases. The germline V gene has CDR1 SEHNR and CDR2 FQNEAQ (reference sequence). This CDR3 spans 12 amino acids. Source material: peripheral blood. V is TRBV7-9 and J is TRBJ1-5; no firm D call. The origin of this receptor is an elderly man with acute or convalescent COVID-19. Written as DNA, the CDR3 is TGTGCCAGCAGCTCCAACTATCAGCCCCAGCATTTT. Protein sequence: CASSSNYQPQHF.